The 19 T cell receptor beta chains given below trace back to one sample, sequenced in a study of T cell responses to AZD1222 COVID-19 vaccine. The assay was immunoSEQ multiplex PCR, and TCRdb's table has in-frame clones only and misses some. This sample has 150,000 or so clones, with around 94% found just once. Source: peripheral blood, taken on day 0 of AZD1222 vaccination. These receptors were obtained from an adult in good health.

The genes are TRBV24-1 and TRBJ2-5; D is possibly TRBD2 (6 bases). Trimming took 1 base from V and 5 from J, leaving 16 bases between them. Germline assignment: CDR1 KGHDR and CDR2 SFDVKD. The CDR3 length is 16 residues. This CDR3 is CATSDLVRGGWETQYF. The CDR3 region has the DNA TGTGCCACCAGTGATTTAGTTCGTGGGGGGTGGGAGACCCAGTACTTC.

This sequence joins TRBV24-1 and TRBJ2-7; D is uncertain. The CDR3 has 15 residues. The V end lost 2 bases, the J end lost 1 base, and 11 bases lay between the germline ends. The germline gives CDR1 KGHDR, CDR2 SFDVKD. This chain's CDR3 is CATSDSPQGSYEQYF. CDR3 DNA: TGTGCCACCAGTGATTCCCCCCAAGGGTCCTACGAGCAGTACTTC.

The chain recombines TRBV18 with TRBJ1-1; a weak D match, TRBD1 (5 bases). The CDR3 sequence is 16 residues long. Germline CDR1 and CDR2: KGHSH and LQKENI. Trimming removed 2 bases from V and 5 bases from J, with 18 bases in between. This CDR3 is CASSPTGGSGGTEAFF. In nucleotides, the CDR3 is TGTGCCAGCTCACCAACCGGGGGAAGTGGGGGAACTGAAGCTTTCTTT. Looking up the rest from reference TRBV18 and TRBJ1-1 gives the full variable domain: NAGVMQNPRHLVRRRGQEARLRCSPMKGHSHVYWYRQLPEEGLKFMVYLQKENIIDESGMPKERFSAEFPKEGPSILRIQQVVRGDSAAYFCASSPTGGSGGTEAFFGQGTRLTVV.

This sequence joins TRBV6-5 and TRBJ1-1; no firm D call. CDR1 MNHEY and CDR2 SVGAGI come from the germline V gene. Trimming took 5 bases from V and 3 from J, leaving 13 bases between them. The length of the CDR3 is 14 residues. CDR3 residues: CASSPGPADTEAFF. CDR3 nucleotide sequence: TGTGCCAGCAGTCCCGGGCCCGCGGACACTGAAGCTTTCTTT.

The rearrangement links TRBV12-3 or TRBV12-4 to TRBJ2-3, with D possibly matching TRBD2 (5 bases). The CDR3 is 13 amino acids. V shed 5 bases and J shed 10 bases, with 16 bases lying between them. CDR3 bases: TGTGCCAGCAGTACTAGGACTGGCGCGGCGCAGTATTTT. It codes for CASSTRTGAAQYF.

The chain combines TRBV5-6 with TRBJ2-5, with 9 bases fitting TRBD1. CDR1 SGHDT and CDR2 YYEEEE come from the germline V gene. The CDR3 runs to 17 residues. With 4 bases clipped from V and 5 bases from J, the junction kept 15 bases outside the gene matches. CDR3 DNA sequence: TGTGCCAGCAGCCAAATTACTATCGGGACAGGGTTGGAGACCCAGTACTTC. The encoded protein is CASSQITIGTGLETQYF.

A few counts support this clone. This sequence joins TRBV29-1 and TRBJ1-5; D might be TRBD1 (5 bases). CDR3 length equals 11 residues. Trimming left V 8 bases short and J 2 bases short, with 7 bases between. Germline V gene sequence: CDR1 SQVTM, CDR2 ANQGSEA. Written as DNA, the CDR3 is TGCAGCATGACAGGCAATCAGCCCCAGCATTTT. This encodes CSMTGNQPQHF.

The chain recombines TRBV18 with TRBJ1-1; 7 positions match TRBD1. The CDR3 runs to 15 residues. Trimming removed 3 bases from V and 5 bases from J; junction bases left unmatched: 9. Germline V CDR1 and CDR2: KGHSH, LQKENI. The DNA for the CDR3 is TGTGCCAGCTCACCTGGGAGGGGGCGGGTTACTGAAGCTTTCTTT. Protein product: CASSPGRGRVTEAFF.

The chain recombines TRBV6-1 with TRBJ1-4; no clear D gene. The V end was cut by 2 bases, the J end by 4 bases, with 11 bases between. Germline V gene lookup returns CDR1 MNHNS and CDR2 SASEGT. This CDR3 contains 15 residues. CDR3 loop: CASSERPTLNEKLFF. In DNA form, the CDR3 reads TGTGCCAGCAGTGAACGACCGACCCTTAATGAAAAACTGTTTTTT.

The chain links TRBV4-1 to TRBJ1-1; 7 bases are shared with TRBD1. V dropped 4 bases and J dropped 3; count of bases not matched to a gene: 8. The CDR3 loop spans 15 amino acids. The germline gives CDR1 MGHRA, CDR2 YSYEKL. The chain's CDR3 is CASSRTGVGDTEAFF. CDR3 DNA sequence: TGCGCCAGCAGCCGAACAGGGGTTGGCGACACTGAAGCTTTCTTT.

The chain combines TRBV6-1 with TRBJ1-1; 7 bases are a match to TRBD1. Germline loops: CDR1 MNHNS, CDR2 SASEGT. The CDR3 runs 18 residues. Losses at the gene ends were 1 base for V and 4 bases for J; bases not matched to a gene: 15. CDR3 loop: CASSEEVRPGGWSTEAFF. CDR3 DNA: TGTGCCAGCAGTGAAGAAGTGAGGCCAGGGGGATGGAGCACTGAAGCTTTCTTT.

This clone was counted once. The rearrangement uses TRBV6-1 and TRBJ1-2; D is ambiguous. The CDR3 is made up of 12 amino acids. Germline lookup yields CDR1 MNHNS and CDR2 SASEGT. The V end lost 3 bases, the J end lost 3 bases, and 5 bases lay between the germline ends. The CDR3 DNA sequence: TGTGCCAGCAGTGACAGCTACTATGGCTACACCTTC. It translates to CASSDSYYGYTF.

V gene TRBV10-1 combines with J gene TRBJ2-1; 11 bases are a match to TRBD2. With V trimmed by 3 bases and J by 8 bases, 6 bases remained unmatched. Germline lookup yields CDR1 WNHNN and CDR2 SYGVQD (reference sequence). This CDR3 has 15 residues. The CDR3 sequence: CASSELAGVGDEQFF. CDR3 sequence (DNA): TGCGCCAGCAGTGAACTAGCGGGAGTTGGCGATGAGCAGTTCTTC.

This chain links TRBV7-6 with TRBJ2-7; 8 nucleotides agree with TRBD1. The V gene's germline CDR1 is SGHVS and CDR2 FNYEAQ. The CDR3 is 17 residues long. The V segment lost 5 bases and the J segment 6 bases; nucleotides outside the gene matches: 18. The CDR3 sequence: CASSISGGQGASREQYF. CDR3 nucleotide sequence: TGTGCCAGCAGCATCTCTGGGGGTCAGGGGGCATCTCGCGAGCAGTACTTC.

V is TRBV15 and J is TRBJ2-7; D uncertain. V lost 5 bases and J lost 1, with 6 bases in between. Germline assignment: CDR1 LNHNV and CDR2 YYDKDF (reference sequence). This CDR3 spans 12 amino acids. CDR3 nucleotides: TGTGCCACCAGCCCCGGATCCTACGAGCAGTACTTC. Its protein product is CATSPGSYEQYF. Together with reference TRBV15 and TRBJ2-7, the CDR3 gives the full variable domain: DAMVIQNPRYQVTQFGKPVTLSCSQTLNHNVMYWYQQKSSQAPKLLFHYYDKDFNNEADTPDNFQSRRPNTSFCFLDIRSPGLGDTAMYLCATSPGSYEQYFGPGTRLTVT.

The rearrangement joins TRBV2 to TRBJ2-7; D is possibly TRBD1 (5 bases). The CDR3 runs 13 residues. The ends were cut back, 8 bases at V and 1 base at J, with 12 bases in the middle. Germline V gene data show CDR1 as SNHLY and CDR2 as FYNNEI. The CDR3 DNA is TGTGCCAGCGTCCAGGACAAGTCCTACGAGCAGTACTTC. Protein: CASVQDKSYEQYF. Full variable domain (remainder filled in from reference TRBV2 and TRBJ2-7): EPEVTQTPSHQVTQMGQEVILRCVPISNHLYFYWYRQILGQKVEFLVSFYNNEISEKSEIFDDQFSVERPDGSNFTLKIRSTKLEDSAMYFCASVQDKSYEQYFGPGTRLTVT.

To note about this clone: The identical CDR3 is also encoded by other nucleotide sequences in the sample. V gene TRBV19 combines with J gene TRBJ1-5; 7 nucleotides match TRBD1. This CDR3 has 13 amino acids. Germline trimming cut 3 bases from V and 5 bases from J; bases unmatched to any gene: 1. Germline V lookup: CDR1 LNHDA, CDR2 SQIVND (reference sequence). DNA of the CDR3: TGTGCCAGTAGTATTGACAGGGATCAGCCCCAGCATTTT. This codes for CASSIDRDQPQHF.

V and J are TRBV7-9 and TRBJ2-5; 8 bases map to TRBD2. The germline CDR1 and CDR2 sequences are SEHNR and FQNEAQ (reference sequence). The trim removed 5 bases at V and 2 bases at J, leaving 10 bases unmatched. The CDR3 spans 16 residues. In DNA, the CDR3 is TGTGCCAGCAGCCCCCCGACGGGGGGGCTACAAGAGACCCAGTACTTC. Translating gives CASSPPTGGLQETQYF.

This chain links TRBV3-1 (or the pseudogene TRBV3-2) with TRBJ2-7; D remains ambiguous. Germline V lookup: CDR1 LGHDT, CDR2 YNNKEL (reference sequence). CDR3 length: 12 residues. Trimming removed 0 bases from V and 5 bases from J, with 5 bases in between. The CDR3 reads CASSQDVDEQYF. The CDR3 coding sequence is TGTGCCAGCAGCCAAGACGTCGACGAGCAGTACTTC.